Listed below are T cell receptor beta chains from one sample, sequenced in a study of blood T cell repertoires in COVID-19. Sequenced by immunoSEQ multiplex PCR; TCRdb stores in-frame clones only, minus some. In the table there are 230,000 or so clones, 70% to 90% of which are singletons. The sample consisted of PBMCs or T cells enriched from blood (not recorded which). The receptor set was obtained from a woman between 50 and 59 years old with acute COVID-19. Both conserved end residues are part of each CDR3. Fields, in order: clone size, CDR3 length, J gene, V gene, D gene, CDR3 protein, CDR3 DNA. A D gene is named only where the DNA matches it firmly. Clone size appears in some rows only: once, few, many, or a class for an expanded clone.

abundance: NA; len: 15; j_gene: TRBJ1-1; v_gene: TRBV7-8; d_gene: TRBD1; CDR3aa: CASLRQGRPRTEAFF; CDR3nt: TGTGCCAGCCTTCGACAGGGACGCCCCAGGACTGAAGCTTTCTTT
abundance: NA; len: 13; j_gene: TRBJ2-7; v_gene: TRBV27; d_gene: NA; CDR3aa: CASSTSGVYEQYF; CDR3nt: TGTGCCAGCAGCACTTCGGGGGTCTACGAGCAGTACTTC
abundance: NA; len: 15; j_gene: TRBJ1-4; v_gene: TRBV2; d_gene: TRBD1; CDR3aa: CASREQGPTNEKLFF; CDR3nt: TGTGCCAGCAGAGAACAGGGGCCAACTAATGAAAAACTGTTTTTT
abundance: NA; len: 14; j_gene: TRBJ2-7; v_gene: TRBV6-2/TRBV6-3; d_gene: TRBD1; CDR3aa: CASSNPTGQGMQYF; CDR3nt: TGTGCCAGCAGTAACCCAACGGGACAGGGGATGCAGTACTTC
abundance: NA; len: 11; j_gene: TRBJ2-5; v_gene: TRBV2; d_gene: NA; CDR3aa: CASSERETQYF; CDR3nt: TGTGCCAGCAGTGAGCGGGAGACCCAGTACTTC
abundance: NA; len: 18; j_gene: TRBJ2-1; v_gene: TRBV7-3; d_gene: TRBD2; CDR3aa: CASSSDITRTSGYNEQFF; CDR3nt: TGTGCCAGCAGCTCAGATATAACTCGGACTAGCGGTTACAATGAGCAGTTCTTC
abundance: NA; len: 14; j_gene: TRBJ1-3; v_gene: TRBV19; d_gene: TRBD1; CDR3aa: CASSIDRAGNTIYF; CDR3nt: TGTGCCAGTAGTATCGACAGGGCTGGAAACACCATATATTTT
abundance: NA; len: 14; j_gene: TRBJ1-2; v_gene: TRBV4-3; d_gene: NA; CDR3aa: CASSQTGVNYGYTF; CDR3nt: TGCGCCAGCAGCCAAACAGGAGTTAACTATGGCTACACCTTC
abundance: NA; len: 15; j_gene: TRBJ2-7; v_gene: TRBV2; d_gene: TRBD2; CDR3aa: CASRDGRGDSYEQYF; CDR3nt: TGTGCCAGCAGGGACGGGCGGGGGGACTCCTACGAGCAGTACTTC
abundance: NA; len: 17; j_gene: TRBJ1-4; v_gene: TRBV28; d_gene: TRBD1; CDR3aa: CASRRPGTGATNEKLFF; CDR3nt: TGTGCCAGCAGGCGTCCCGGGACAGGGGCAACTAATGAAAAACTGTTTTTT
abundance: NA; len: 16; j_gene: TRBJ2-5; v_gene: TRBV30; d_gene: NA; CDR3aa: CAWSGGYGIQGETQYF; CDR3nt: TGTGCCTGGAGTGGGGGCTACGGTATTCAGGGAGAGACCCAGTACTTC
abundance: NA; len: 10; j_gene: TRBJ1-2; v_gene: TRBV29-1; d_gene: NA; CDR3aa: CSVPDNAYTF; CDR3nt: TGCAGCGTTCCGGACAACGCCTACACCTTC
abundance: NA; len: 16; j_gene: TRBJ1-5; v_gene: TRBV11-3; d_gene: NA; CDR3aa: CASSASGTLSNQPQHF; CDR3nt: TGTGCCAGCAGCGCTTCCGGGACACTTAGCAATCAGCCCCAGCATTTT
abundance: NA; len: 16; j_gene: TRBJ2-5; v_gene: TRBV5-4; d_gene: NA; CDR3aa: CASSRRVLAGTETQYF; CDR3nt: TGTGCCAGCAGCCGTCGAGTATTGGCGGGAACTGAGACCCAGTACTTC
abundance: NA; len: 13; j_gene: TRBJ1-2; v_gene: TRBV12-3/TRBV12-4; d_gene: NA; CDR3aa: CASSFGRGYGYTF; CDR3nt: TGTGCCAGCAGTTTCGGCAGGGGCTATGGCTACACCTTC
abundance: NA; len: 13; j_gene: TRBJ1-5; v_gene: TRBV30; d_gene: TRBD1; CDR3aa: CAWSPGGNQPQHF; CDR3nt: TGTGCCTGGAGTCCAGGGGGAAATCAGCCCCAGCATTTT
abundance: NA; len: 16; j_gene: TRBJ1-1; v_gene: TRBV4-1; d_gene: NA; CDR3aa: CASSTSGGPMNTEAFF; CDR3nt: TGCGCCAGCAGCACCTCGGGTGGCCCAATGAACACTGAAGCTTTCTTT
abundance: NA; len: 12; j_gene: TRBJ1-6; v_gene: TRBV25-1; d_gene: NA; CDR3aa: CASSERGSPLHF; CDR3nt: TGTGCCAGCAGTGAAAGGGGTTCACCCCTCCACTTT
abundance: NA; len: 13; j_gene: TRBJ2-7; v_gene: TRBV5-6; d_gene: NA; CDR3aa: CASSPRIVHEQYF; CDR3nt: TGTGCCAGCAGCCCTAGGATCGTCCACGAGCAGTACTTC
abundance: NA; len: 13; j_gene: TRBJ1-1; v_gene: TRBV6-2/TRBV6-3; d_gene: NA; CDR3aa: CASSYTGVTEAFF; CDR3nt: TGTGCCAGCAGTTACACCGGGGTCACTGAAGCTTTCTTT
abundance: once; len: 14; j_gene: TRBJ2-7; v_gene: TRBV6-5; d_gene: TRBD1; CDR3aa: CASRRGQNQYEQYF; CDR3nt: TGTGCCAGCAGGAGGGGACAGAACCAATACGAGCAGTACTTC
abundance: once; len: 14; j_gene: TRBJ1-1; v_gene: TRBV6-5; d_gene: TRBD1; CDR3aa: CASSSNDRGLGAFF; CDR3nt: TGTGCCAGCAGTTCCAATGACAGGGGGCTAGGAGCTTTCTTT
abundance: NA; len: 16; j_gene: TRBJ1-6; v_gene: TRBV27; d_gene: NA; CDR3aa: CASSLTRSSYNSPLHF; CDR3nt: TGTGCCAGCAGTCTTACAAGGAGCTCCTATAATTCACCCCTCCACTTT
abundance: NA; len: 18; j_gene: TRBJ2-7; v_gene: TRBV10-3; d_gene: NA; CDR3aa: CAISESNDRPKSPREQYF; CDR3nt: TGTGCCATCAGTGAGTCCAACGACAGGCCGAAGTCCCCTCGCGAGCAGTACTTC
abundance: NA; len: 15; j_gene: TRBJ2-5; v_gene: TRBV7-2; d_gene: TRBD2; CDR3aa: CASSLARGSGETQYF; CDR3nt: TGTGCCAGCAGCTTAGCGCGGGGGTCCGGGGAGACCCAGTACTTC
abundance: once; len: 16; j_gene: TRBJ2-3; v_gene: TRBV7-2; d_gene: TRBD2; CDR3aa: CASSLQTSRSTDTQYF; CDR3nt: TGTGCCAGCAGCTTACAGACTAGCAGGAGCACAGATACGCAGTATTTT
abundance: NA; len: 16; j_gene: TRBJ2-5; v_gene: TRBV30; d_gene: TRBD2; CDR3aa: CACSPGTSGVQETQYF; CDR3nt: TGTGCCTGCTCGCCTGGGACTAGCGGAGTCCAAGAGACCCAGTACTTC
abundance: NA; len: 13; j_gene: TRBJ1-2; v_gene: TRBV29-1; d_gene: NA; CDR3aa: CSVAQGIGEGYTF; CDR3nt: TGCAGCGTCGCGCAGGGCATTGGGGAAGGCTACACCTTC
abundance: NA; len: 16; j_gene: TRBJ2-7; v_gene: TRBV27; d_gene: NA; CDR3aa: CASSFRADRSSYEQYF; CDR3nt: TGTGCCAGCAGTTTCAGAGCGGACCGGAGCTCCTACGAGCAGTACTTC
abundance: NA; len: 15; j_gene: TRBJ2-1; v_gene: TRBV7-8; d_gene: TRBD2; CDR3aa: CASSFYRREGNEQFF; CDR3nt: TGTGCCAGCAGCTTTTATAGGCGGGAGGGGAATGAGCAGTTCTTC
abundance: NA; len: 14; j_gene: TRBJ2-1; v_gene: TRBV3-1/TRBV3-2; d_gene: NA; CDR3aa: CASSPGVRANEQFF; CDR3nt: TGTGCCAGCAGCCCCGGGGTTCGAGCCAATGAGCAGTTCTTC
abundance: NA; len: 15; j_gene: TRBJ2-7; v_gene: TRBV21-1; d_gene: NA; CDR3aa: CASSKAVGGPYEQYF; CDR3nt: TGTGCCAGCAGCAAAGCCGTGGGGGGTCCCTACGAGCAGTACTTC
abundance: NA; len: 14; j_gene: TRBJ1-4; v_gene: TRBV28; d_gene: TRBD1; CDR3aa: CASSRQGTNEKLFF; CDR3nt: TGTGCCAGCAGTCGACAGGGGACTAATGAAAAACTGTTTTTT
abundance: few; len: 15; j_gene: TRBJ2-1; v_gene: TRBV5-1; d_gene: TRBD2; CDR3aa: CASSLSGSSYNEQFF; CDR3nt: TGCGCCAGCAGCTTGAGCGGGAGCTCCTACAATGAGCAGTTCTTC
abundance: NA; len: 17; j_gene: TRBJ2-2; v_gene: TRBV9; d_gene: TRBD2; CDR3aa: CASSPQGLAGGAGELFF; CDR3nt: TGTGCCAGCAGCCCCCAAGGACTAGCGGGAGGGGCCGGGGAGCTGTTTTTT
abundance: NA; len: 15; j_gene: TRBJ2-2; v_gene: TRBV19; d_gene: TRBD2; CDR3aa: CATISGSPNTGELFF; CDR3nt: TGTGCCACTATTAGCGGGAGCCCGAACACCGGGGAGCTGTTTTTT
abundance: NA; len: 13; j_gene: TRBJ1-5; v_gene: TRBV2; d_gene: TRBD1; CDR3aa: CASSFDRGQPQHF; CDR3nt: TGTGCCAGCAGTTTTGACAGGGGCCAGCCCCAGCATTTT
abundance: once; len: 13; j_gene: TRBJ2-7; v_gene: TRBV5-1; d_gene: NA; CDR3aa: CASSLAGSYEQYF; CDR3nt: TGCGCCAGCAGCTTGGCGGGTTCCTACGAGCAGTACTTC
abundance: NA; len: 16; j_gene: TRBJ2-7; v_gene: TRBV5-1; d_gene: TRBD1; CDR3aa: CASSSYTGALTYEQYF; CDR3nt: TGCGCCAGCAGCTCATATACAGGGGCGCTGACCTACGAGCAGTACTTC
abundance: NA; len: 14; j_gene: TRBJ1-5; v_gene: TRBV6-5; d_gene: TRBD1; CDR3aa: CASSLTGGNQPQHF; CDR3nt: TGTGCCAGCAGCTTGACAGGGGGCAATCAGCCCCAGCATTTT
abundance: NA; len: 16; j_gene: TRBJ1-3; v_gene: TRBV4-3; d_gene: TRBD1; CDR3aa: CASSQGWTGAGNTIYF; CDR3nt: TGCGCCAGCAGCCAAGGATGGACAGGTGCTGGAAACACCATATATTTT
abundance: NA; len: 12; j_gene: TRBJ2-1; v_gene: TRBV11-2; d_gene: NA; CDR3aa: CASSSDSNEQFF; CDR3nt: TGTGCCAGCAGCTCTGACAGTAATGAGCAGTTCTTC
abundance: NA; len: 13; j_gene: TRBJ1-3; v_gene: TRBV6-5; d_gene: NA; CDR3aa: CASRPVSGNTIYF; CDR3nt: TGTGCCAGCAGACCGGTCTCTGGAAACACCATATATTTT
abundance: NA; len: 15; j_gene: TRBJ2-7; v_gene: TRBV11-1; d_gene: NA; CDR3aa: CASSTSPGSSYEQYF; CDR3nt: TGTGCCAGCAGCACGTCTCCTGGTAGCTCCTACGAGCAGTACTTC
abundance: many; len: 12; j_gene: TRBJ1-2; v_gene: TRBV6-5; d_gene: NA; CDR3aa: CASSSGGDGYTF; CDR3nt: TGTGCCAGCAGTTCAGGAGGGGATGGCTACACCTTC
abundance: NA; len: 15; j_gene: TRBJ2-2; v_gene: TRBV4-2; d_gene: NA; CDR3aa: CASSQEGTVHGELFF; CDR3nt: TGTGCCAGCAGCCAAGAAGGGACTGTCCACGGGGAGCTGTTTTTT
abundance: NA; len: 12; j_gene: TRBJ1-5; v_gene: TRBV19; d_gene: NA; CDR3aa: CASSGPLQPQHF; CDR3nt: TGTGCCAGTAGTGGGCCTCTCCAGCCCCAGCATTTT
abundance: NA; len: 15; j_gene: TRBJ2-7; v_gene: TRBV7-8; d_gene: TRBD2; CDR3aa: CASSYPAGGSYEQYF; CDR3nt: TGTGCCAGCAGCTATCCCGCCGGGGGGTCCTACGAGCAGTACTTC
abundance: NA; len: 16; j_gene: TRBJ2-4; v_gene: TRBV18; d_gene: NA; CDR3aa: CASSPDSPLAKNIQYF; CDR3nt: TGTGCCAGCTCACCGGACAGTCCGCTAGCCAAAAACATTCAGTACTTC
abundance: NA; len: 14; j_gene: TRBJ1-1; v_gene: TRBV7-9; d_gene: TRBD1; CDR3aa: CASSTGQGGTEAFF; CDR3nt: TGTGCCAGCAGCACCGGACAGGGAGGGACTGAAGCTTTCTTT
abundance: NA; len: 13; j_gene: TRBJ2-7; v_gene: TRBV2; d_gene: TRBD2; CDR3aa: CASRMGAGGEQYF; CDR3nt: TGTGCCAGCAGGATGGGGGCGGGAGGGGAGCAGTACTTC
abundance: few; len: 16; j_gene: TRBJ1-4; v_gene: TRBV11-3; d_gene: TRBD1; CDR3aa: CASSTDPGQGAEKLFF; CDR3nt: TGTGCCAGCAGCACCGATCCGGGACAGGGGGCGGAAAAACTGTTTTTT
abundance: NA; len: 14; j_gene: TRBJ2-5; v_gene: TRBV28; d_gene: TRBD2; CDR3aa: CASSAGLGRKTQYF; CDR3nt: TGTGCCAGCAGTGCCGGACTAGGAAGAAAGACCCAGTACTTC
abundance: NA; len: 13; j_gene: TRBJ1-1; v_gene: TRBV18; d_gene: NA; CDR3aa: CASSDGQNTEAFF; CDR3nt: TGTGCCAGCTCTGATGGACAGAACACTGAAGCTTTCTTT
abundance: NA; len: 15; j_gene: TRBJ1-1; v_gene: TRBV28; d_gene: NA; CDR3aa: CASTLRRGLNTEAFF; CDR3nt: TGTGCCAGCACCCTACGGAGGGGACTGAACACTGAAGCTTTCTTT
abundance: NA; len: 18; j_gene: TRBJ2-7; v_gene: TRBV23-1; d_gene: NA; CDR3aa: CASSLRGGGWGGAYEQYF; CDR3nt: TGCGCCAGCAGTCTGAGAGGAGGGGGGTGGGGGGGTGCCTACGAGCAGTACTTC
abundance: once; len: 14; j_gene: TRBJ2-1; v_gene: TRBV19; d_gene: NA; CDR3aa: CASSISSGYNEQFF; CDR3nt: TGTGCCAGTAGTATTTCCAGCGGGTACAATGAGCAGTTCTTC
abundance: NA; len: 13; j_gene: TRBJ1-1; v_gene: TRBV6-5; d_gene: NA; CDR3aa: CASSSHMNTEAFF; CDR3nt: TGTGCCAGCAGTAGTCACATGAACACTGAAGCTTTCTTT